The clone carrying this T cell receptor (beta chain) has a count of ten or more. The antigen is undetermined. Germline V lookup: CDR1 SGHRS, CDR2 YFSETQ. Trimming took off 4 bases at V and 6 bases at J, with 11 bases between the two ends. This CDR3 comprises 12 residues. Template-switch 5'RACE cDNA synthesis added a 10-nucleotide unique molecular identifier. From the 5' RACE reads, TCRdb called clonotypes with MiXCR, one entry per CDR3 protein. The table lists about 65,000 distinct CDR3 sequences, approximately 4.2% of them singletons. These data belong to a study of neurological immune-mediated disorders. Points from the study as a whole: The multiple sclerosis repertoire cluster was not associated with any clinical or MRI feature. When repertoires were grouped phylogenetically, those of 18 of 34 multiple sclerosis patients fell into one related-CDR3 cluster, a possible signature.

The sequencing sample was made of PBMCs. This chain uses TRBV5-1 with TRBJ2-7; D tentatively fits TRBD1 or TRBD2 (7 bases each). The clonotype was recovered from a man in his fifties or sixties with multiple sclerosis. In DNA form, the CDR3 reads TGCGCCAGCAGCCCAGGGGGGGTCGAGCAGTACTTC. Translated, it gives CASSPGGVEQYF.